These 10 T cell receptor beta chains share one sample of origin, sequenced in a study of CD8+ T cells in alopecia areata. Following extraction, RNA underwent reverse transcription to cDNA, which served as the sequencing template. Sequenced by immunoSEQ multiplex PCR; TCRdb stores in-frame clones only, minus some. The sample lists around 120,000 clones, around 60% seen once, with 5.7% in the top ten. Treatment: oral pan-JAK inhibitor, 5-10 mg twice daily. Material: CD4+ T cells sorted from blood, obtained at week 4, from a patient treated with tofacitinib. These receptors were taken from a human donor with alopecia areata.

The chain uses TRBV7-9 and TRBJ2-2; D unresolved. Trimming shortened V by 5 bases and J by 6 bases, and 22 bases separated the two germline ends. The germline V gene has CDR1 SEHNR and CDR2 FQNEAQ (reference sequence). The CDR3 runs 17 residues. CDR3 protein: CASSQRMSGRKAGELFF. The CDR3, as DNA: TGTGCCAGCAGCCAGAGGATGTCAGGAAGGAAGGCCGGGGAGCTGTTTTTT.

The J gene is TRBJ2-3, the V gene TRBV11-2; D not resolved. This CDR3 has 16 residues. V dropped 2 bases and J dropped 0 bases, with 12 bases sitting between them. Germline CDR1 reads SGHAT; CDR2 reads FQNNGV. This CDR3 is CASSLLQRTSTDTQYF. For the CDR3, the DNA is TGTGCCAGCAGCTTATTGCAGAGAACTAGCACAGATACGCAGTATTTT.

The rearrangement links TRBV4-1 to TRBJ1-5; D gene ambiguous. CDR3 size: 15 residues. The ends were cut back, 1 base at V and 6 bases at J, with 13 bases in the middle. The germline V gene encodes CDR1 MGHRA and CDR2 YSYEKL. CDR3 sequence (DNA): TGCGCCAGCAGCCAAGGTCGGGCAGGTGGTCAGCCCCAGCATTTT. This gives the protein CASSQGRAGGQPQHF.

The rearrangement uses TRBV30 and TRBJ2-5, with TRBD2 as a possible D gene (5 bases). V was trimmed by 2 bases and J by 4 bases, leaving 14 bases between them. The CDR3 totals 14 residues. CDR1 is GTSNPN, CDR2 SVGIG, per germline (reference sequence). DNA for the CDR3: TGTGCCTGGAGTTGGAGAGGTGGAGGAGAGACCCAGTACTTC. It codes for CAWSWRGGGETQYF. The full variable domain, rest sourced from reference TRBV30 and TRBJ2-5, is SQTIHQWPATLVQPVGSPLSLECTVEGTSNPNLYWYRQAAGRGLQLLFYSVGIGQISSEVPQNLSASRPQDRQFILSSKKLLLSDSGFYLCAWSWRGGGETQYFGPGTRLLVL.

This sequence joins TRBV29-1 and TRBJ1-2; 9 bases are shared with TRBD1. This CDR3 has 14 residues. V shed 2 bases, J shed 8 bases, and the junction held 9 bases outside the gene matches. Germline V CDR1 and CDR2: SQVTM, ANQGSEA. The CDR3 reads CSVERDRELLGYTF. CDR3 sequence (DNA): TGCAGCGTTGAACGGGACAGGGAGTTATTAGGCTACACCTTC.

The CDR3 is CASSYNSAVNYGYTF. As DNA, the CDR3 is TGTGCCAGCAGTTACAATTCGGCGGTAAACTATGGCTACACCTTC. The chain joins TRBV6-5 to TRBJ1-2; no clear D gene. Germline loops: CDR1 MNHEY, CDR2 SVGAGI. V lost 2 bases and J 2 bases, leaving 12 bases between the germline ends. The CDR3 runs to 15 residues.

Here the CDR3 DNA reads TGTGCCAGCAGCTTCGGGCAGGGAGTTGACACAGATACGCAGTATTTT. This codes for CASSFGQGVDTDTQYF. The chain is built from TRBV13 and TRBJ2-3; D is tentatively TRBD1 or TRBD2 (5 bases each). Germline V lookup: CDR1 PRHDT, CDR2 FYEKMQ (reference sequence). CDR3 length equals 16 residues. Trimming cost V 3 bases and J 2 bases, with 15 bases left between them.

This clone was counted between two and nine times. CDR3 amino acids: CASSEPGARANIQYF. Written as DNA, the CDR3 is TGTGCCAGCAGTGAACCGGGGGCGCGGGCAAACATTCAGTACTTC. The chain combines TRBV2 with TRBJ2-4; D is tentatively TRBD1 or TRBD2 (6 bases each). Germline V lookup: CDR1 SNHLY, CDR2 FYNNEI. V gave up 2 bases and J gave up 6 bases, with 14 bases separating them. The CDR3 runs 15 residues.

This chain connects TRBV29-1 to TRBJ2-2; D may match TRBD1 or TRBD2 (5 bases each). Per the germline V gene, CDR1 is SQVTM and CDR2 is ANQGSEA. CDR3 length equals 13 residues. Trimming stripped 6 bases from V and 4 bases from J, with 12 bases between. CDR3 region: CSVFGARTGELFF. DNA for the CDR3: TGCAGCGTCTTCGGGGCGCGCACCGGGGAGCTGTTTTTT.

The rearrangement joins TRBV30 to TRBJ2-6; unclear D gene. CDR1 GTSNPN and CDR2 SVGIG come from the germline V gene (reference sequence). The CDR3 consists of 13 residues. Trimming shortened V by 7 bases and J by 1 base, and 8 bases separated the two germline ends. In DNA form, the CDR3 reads TGTGCCTCCAAGAAGTCTGGGGCCAACGTCCTGACTTTC. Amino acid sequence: CASKKSGANVLTF.